A selection of T cell receptor beta chains follows, all from one sample in a study of shared clonotypes between healthy human individuals. The table came from immunoSEQ multiplex PCR; TCRdb's copy has only in-frame clones and leaves some out. The sample includes over 950,000 clones, roughly 80% seen only once; the top ten take about 0.94%. The sequenced sample was memory CD4+ T cells from PBMCs. All receptors come from a young man in good health. Some clones in this sample may be carry-over from other donors' samples. Each CDR3 is given with its conserved first and last residue. Fields, in order: V gene, CDR3 length, D gene, CDR3 protein. A D gene is named only where the DNA matches it firmly.

V gene: TRBV4-1
CDR3 length: 18
D gene: TRBD1
CDR3 protein: CASSPGVGQGRLDYGYTF

V gene: TRBV4-2
CDR3 length: 14
D gene: TRBD2
CDR3 protein: CASSPGLAYNEQFF

V gene: TRBV7-2
CDR3 length: 14
D gene: NA
CDR3 protein: CASILGLASDTQYF

V gene: TRBV4-3
CDR3 length: 16
D gene: NA
CDR3 protein: CASSQGSGGFSDTQYF

V gene: TRBV7-8
CDR3 length: 18
D gene: TRBD2
CDR3 protein: CASSGTSGRRLMADTQYF

V gene: TRBV5-1
CDR3 length: 16
D gene: NA
CDR3 protein: CASSLESQGRDTEAFF

V gene: TRBV7-2
CDR3 length: 14
D gene: TRBD1
CDR3 protein: CASSPRTGSTEAFF

V gene: TRBV5-1
CDR3 length: 15
D gene: NA
CDR3 protein: CASSETPGQIYGYTF

V gene: TRBV5-1
CDR3 length: 16
D gene: TRBD1
CDR3 protein: CASSYQTGGPYNEQFF

V gene: TRBV28
CDR3 length: 15
D gene: TRBD2
CDR3 protein: CASKFAGVSTDTQYF

V gene: TRBV18
CDR3 length: 16
D gene: TRBD2
CDR3 protein: CASSPLLAGTYNEQFF

V gene: TRBV6-6
CDR3 length: 14
D gene: NA
CDR3 protein: CAIQFRGTTGELFF

V gene: TRBV7-2
CDR3 length: 15
D gene: NA
CDR3 protein: CASSLGRWSTDTQYF

V gene: TRBV7-7
CDR3 length: 15
D gene: TRBD2
CDR3 protein: CASSYSGGTTDTQYF

V gene: TRBV4-3
CDR3 length: 16
D gene: TRBD2
CDR3 protein: CASSHHTAGGAYEQYF

V gene: TRBV2
CDR3 length: 12
D gene: NA
CDR3 protein: CASGASNQPQHF

V gene: TRBV6-5
CDR3 length: 11
D gene: TRBD1
CDR3 protein: CASRGMGQAYF

V gene: TRBV5-1
CDR3 length: 17
D gene: NA
CDR3 protein: CASSSPGAAGQTGELFF

V gene: TRBV6-5
CDR3 length: 15
D gene: TRBD1
CDR3 protein: CASSYFPGQTYEQYF

V gene: TRBV10-3
CDR3 length: 15
D gene: TRBD2
CDR3 protein: CAISSSGRGGETQYF

V gene: TRBV15
CDR3 length: 14
D gene: NA
CDR3 protein: CATSRGGDGLEAFF

V gene: TRBV9
CDR3 length: 13
D gene: NA
CDR3 protein: CASRGSGANVLTF

V gene: TRBV2
CDR3 length: 15
D gene: NA
CDR3 protein: CASSEVAVTNYGYTF

V gene: TRBV6-6
CDR3 length: 16
D gene: TRBD1
CDR3 protein: CASSTGTASIHYGYTF

V gene: TRBV5-1
CDR3 length: 13
D gene: TRBD1
CDR3 protein: CASSLQGDEKLFF

V gene: TRBV29-1
CDR3 length: 14
D gene: TRBD1
CDR3 protein: CSVDGRGRPETQYF

V gene: TRBV7-2
CDR3 length: 16
D gene: TRBD2
CDR3 protein: CASSRSLAGAVYEQYF

V gene: TRBV6-5
CDR3 length: 13
D gene: NA
CDR3 protein: CASSYSGGTEAFF

V gene: TRBV4-3
CDR3 length: 15
D gene: TRBD1
CDR3 protein: CASSQGQGAQETQYF